A single sample is the source of the 22 T cell receptor beta chains below, sequenced in a study of regulatory T cells in long-lasting Graves disease. According to the study, TCR beta libraries were built with iRepertoire HTBI primers and CDR3-region Arm-PCR. TCRdb analysed the multiplex PCR reads with MiXCR anew, one entry per CDR3 protein. Here the sample spans some 600,000 distinct CDR3 sequences, more than 15% being singletons. Specified time point: newly diagnosed GD, antithyroid drugs for less than 3 months. Making the TCR library involved RNA that had been extracted from PBMCs. Separately, the same data were catalogued under a study of T cells in Graves' hyperthyroidism and ophthalmopathy.

The specimen comprised peripheral blood mononuclear cells (PBMCs), sampled at new diagnosis, from a patient treated with antithyroid drugs. The receptors here all came from a young man with Graves disease.

The rearrangement links TRBV5-1 to TRBJ1-3, with 7 bases aligning to TRBD1. There are 16 residues in the CDR3. J lost 0 bases, V lost 4 bases, and 7 bases had no gene match. Germline V lookup: CDR1 SGHRS, CDR2 YFSETQ. The CDR3 here is CASSISTGRSGNTIYF. CDR3 DNA sequence: TGCGCCAGCAGCATATCGACAGGGCGCTCTGGAAACACCATATATTTT.

Of note for this clonotype: A read error may explain this, as a much larger clone is one base away. The chain couples TRBV28 to TRBJ2-1, with 7 bases that match TRBD2. Germline CDR1 reads MDHEN; CDR2 reads SYDVKM. The CDR3 contains 12 residues. V shed 6 bases, J shed 10 bases, and the junction held 6 bases outside the gene matches. CDR3: CASRGGIGEQFF. For the CDR3, the DNA is TGTGCCAGCAGGGGGGGGATTGGCGAGCAGTTCTTC.

This clonotype was counted a few times. CDR3 coding DNA: TGTGCCAGTACTAGCGGGACCTACGAGCAGTACTTC. Amino acid sequence: CASTSGTYEQYF. The chain joins TRBV25-1 to TRBJ2-7, with 10 nucleotides matching TRBD2. J was trimmed by 2 bases and V by 9 bases; bases with no gene match: 1. Germline V gene lookup returns CDR1 MGHDK and CDR2 SYGVNS. The CDR3 loop spans 12 amino acids.

This clonotype was observed a few times. The chain links TRBV29-1 to TRBJ2-3; 10 bases align to TRBD1. This CDR3 has 13 amino acids. From germline, CDR1 is SQVTM and CDR2 ANQGSEA. The V and J ends lost 6 bases and 5 bases, in that order; junction bases with no gene match: 5. CDR3 sequence (DNA): TGCAGCGTAAGGACAGGGGGGATAGATACGCAGTATTTT. Residues: CSVRTGGIDTQYF.

This clonotype was seen ten or more times. The chain has TRBV28 and TRBJ2-3; D gene ambiguous. From germline, CDR1 is MDHEN and CDR2 SYDVKM. V was clipped by 2 bases and J by 13 bases, with 13 bases between them. The CDR3 runs 12 residues. The CDR3 is CASSLRGVGKYF. CDR3 bases: TGTGCCAGCAGTTTACGCGGAGTTGGGAAGTATTTT.

The rearrangement links TRBV29-1 to TRBJ1-2; TRBD1 aligns across 7 bases. CDR3 length equals 11 residues. Germline loops: CDR1 SQVTM, CDR2 ANQGSEA. The CDR3 loop is CGWIQGNGYTF. The CDR3 DNA reads as TGCGGATGGATACAGGGGAATGGCTACACCTTC.

This clonotype was counted at least ten times. V is TRBV20-1 and J is TRBJ2-3; 10 positions agree with TRBD2. Germline values: CDR1 DFQATT, CDR2 SNEGSKA (reference sequence). CDR3 size: 16 residues. With V trimmed by 5 bases and J by 2 bases, 10 bases remained unmatched. CDR3 region: CSARRTSGGATDTQYF. The CDR3 DNA sequence: TGCAGTGCTCGCCGGACTAGCGGAGGGGCCACAGATACGCAGTATTTT.

There are many counts of this clonotype. V and J are TRBV10-3 and TRBJ1-1, with 7 nucleotides matching TRBD1. V shed 3 bases, J shed 4 bases, and the junction held 8 bases outside the gene matches. CDR1 and CDR2 (germline): ENHRY, SYGVKD. The CDR3 consists of 15 residues. CDR3 DNA: TGTGCCATCAGTGACGCCAGGGGGGAGGGCACTGAAGCTTTCTTT. This encodes CAISDARGEGTEAFF.

This clonotype was seen ten or more times. The chain links TRBV6-2 or TRBV6-3 to TRBJ1-2, with 12 nucleotides matching TRBD1. This CDR3 comprises 15 residues. V was clipped by 5 bases and J by 6 bases; unmatched bases: 7. Per the germline V gene, CDR1 is MNHEY and CDR2 is SVGEGT. The CDR3 spells CASSPGTGGFNGYTF. The CDR3 DNA follows: TGTGCCAGCAGTCCCGGGACAGGGGGCTTTAATGGCTACACCTTC.

V gene TRBV10-2 combines with J gene TRBJ2-7, with a possible D match to TRBD2 (5 bases). The CDR3 spans 14 residues. Trimming removed 3 bases from V and 1 base from J, with 10 bases in between. Germline CDR1 is WSHSY and CDR2 is SAAADI. The CDR3 sequence is CASSDWESSYEQYF. DNA of the CDR3: TGCGCCAGCAGTGATTGGGAGTCATCCTACGAGCAGTACTTC.

In this sample, this clonotype turned up a few times. The V and J genes are TRBV6-2 or TRBV6-3 and TRBJ2-1; the D gene is possibly TRBD2 (6 bases). Between the trimmed V and J ends, which lost 6 bases and 8 bases, there was a span of 17 bases. CDR3 length: 14 amino acids. Germline V gives CDR1 MNHEY, CDR2 SVGEGT. The CDR3 DNA reads TGTGCCAGCAGGATGGGGGGAGACAGCGATGAGCAGTTCTTC. Residues: CASRMGGDSDEQFF.

This clonotype was counted a few times. A read error may account for a junction end that differs from germline. The chain uses TRBV5-1 and TRBJ2-7, with TRBD2 matching over 9 bases. Looked up from germline, CDR1 is SGHRS and CDR2 is YFSETQ. This CDR3 is built from 14 residues. The CDR3 DNA reads as TGTGCCAGCAGCTCCTCTAGCGGGATCTACGAGCAGTACTTC. Encoded protein: CASSSSSGIYEQYF.

This clonotype came up a few times. The chain couples TRBV3-1 to TRBJ2-5; D remains unclear. Germline V gene lookup returns CDR1 LGHDT and CDR2 YNNKEL (reference sequence). This CDR3 is built from 13 residues. V dropped 4 bases and J dropped 7 bases, with 13 bases sitting between them. CDR3 nucleotides: TGTGCCAGCAGCCCAGCCGCACCCGGGACCCAGTACTTC. It encodes CASSPAAPGTQYF.

This chain uses TRBV6-1 with TRBJ1-2; D unresolved. The CDR3 runs to 10 residues. Between the trimmed V and J ends, which lost 10 bases and 5 bases, there was a span of 8 bases. Germline CDR1 is MNHNS and CDR2 is SASEGT. Here the CDR3 reads CATAPYGYTF. DNA for the CDR3: TGTGCCACGGCGCCGTATGGCTACACCTTC.

There are many counts of this clonotype. The rearrangement uses TRBV28 and TRBJ1-1, with D maybe TRBD1 (5 bases). V lost 6 bases, J lost 3 bases, and 14 bases lay in between. Germline assignment: CDR1 MDHEN and CDR2 SYDVKM. This CDR3 is 14 amino acids long. This CDR3 reads CASSPGHMDTEAFF. DNA for the CDR3: TGTGCCAGCAGCCCAGGGCACATGGACACTGAAGCTTTCTTT.

The chain joins TRBV5-1 to TRBJ1-2; no definite D call. Germline V lookup: CDR1 SGHRS, CDR2 YFSETQ. Trimming pared 5 bases from V and 0 bases from J, leaving 17 bases between. The CDR3 totals 16 residues. The CDR3 loop reads CASRPDSQRSNYGYTF. CDR3 DNA sequence: TGCGCCAGCAGACCCGATTCACAGAGATCTAACTATGGCTACACCTTC.

In its sample, this clonotype was seen a few times. This chain joins TRBV7-9 and TRBJ2-7; unclear D gene. Trimming pared 3 bases from V and 0 bases from J, leaving 9 bases between. The CDR3 consists of 14 residues. Germline CDR1 and CDR2: SEHNR and FQNEAQ (reference sequence). CDR3 DNA: TGTGCCAGCAGCTTTGGACGGATCTCCTACGAGCAGTACTTC. Translation: CASSFGRISYEQYF.

This clonotype has at least ten counts. The rearrangement joins TRBV20-1 to TRBJ1-5; weak D call: TRBD1 (5 bases). The V end was cut by 6 bases, the J end by 2 bases, with 14 bases between. Germline CDR1 is DFQATT and CDR2 is SNEGSKA (reference sequence). CDR3 length: 14 residues. CDR3 nucleotide sequence: TGCAGTGCCACCCAGGGAGTAGGCAATCAGCCCCAGCATTTT. It codes for CSATQGVGNQPQHF.

This chain uses TRBV9 with TRBJ1-2, with 9 bases matching TRBD1. The CDR3 is made up of 18 amino acids. J was trimmed by 4 bases and V by 0 bases; bases with no gene match: 13. Germline assignment: CDR1 SGDLS and CDR2 YYNGEE. CDR3 protein: CASSVVELRDRAFYGYTF. CDR3 coding DNA: TGTGCCAGCAGCGTAGTGGAACTCCGGGACAGGGCATTCTATGGCTACACCTTC.

Only a few counts were recorded for this clonotype. The rearrangement links TRBV20-1 to TRBJ2-1; 8 bases are a match to TRBD2. The CDR3 runs 14 residues. The V gene's germline CDR1 is DFQATT and CDR2 SNEGSKA (reference sequence). Trimming took 1 base from V and 8 from J; bases not matched to a gene: 7. The CDR3 loop reads CSARVGLAGDEQFF. The CDR3 DNA is TGCAGTGCTAGAGTAGGGCTAGCGGGTGATGAGCAGTTCTTC.

Details on this clonotype: A read error may explain this, as a much larger clone is one base away. CDR3 bases: TGTGCCAGCAGACGGACTAGCGGGGGAAGCGATACGCAGTATTTT. Protein sequence: CASRRTSGGSDTQYF. This rearrangement joins TRBV2 to TRBJ2-3; 13 nucleotides match TRBD2. In germline, CDR1 is SNHLY, CDR2 FYNNEI. The ends lost 6 bases at V and 6 bases at J; junction bases unmatched: 6. The CDR3 runs 15 residues.

This clonotype came up many times. The chain recombines TRBV30 with TRBJ1-1; possible D gene TRBD1, 5 bases. The V and J ends lost 2 bases and 11 bases respectively, with 18 bases between them. The CDR3 is made up of 13 amino acids. Germline CDR1 and CDR2: GTSNPN and SVGIG (reference sequence). The CDR3 loop is CAWSYGQGAWAFF. The CDR3 DNA sequence: TGTGCCTGGAGTTATGGGCAGGGTGCGTGGGCTTTCTTT.